The entry that follows covers one T cell receptor (beta chain) sequence. There is no known antigen for this receptor. No base-level quality is on record; no much larger clone is a single base apart. The library was produced with the immunoSEQ multiplex PCR assay. For the multiplex PCR, a mixture combining 60 forward primers for TCR Vbeta segments and 13 reverse primers for TCR Jbeta segments was used. Amplification of the CDR3 region of rearranged TCR beta genes was performed with a multiplex PCR assay on genomic DNA. On the Illumina HiSeq System, the amplified TCR beta libraries were sequenced as 87-base-pair reads. Per the original workflow: In a later analysis, approximately 74 million unique TCR beta chains were counted across the 500 to 850 repertoires, and roughly 11 million of these chains were shared by at least two donors. Raw reads were error-corrected and collapsed into unique sequences by a nearest-neighbor algorithm in which closely related sequences were merged to remove PCR and sequencing errors. Alignment of CDR3 sequences to IMGT reference sequences was used to assign V, D and J gene segments. For a sequence to be retained, a match of at least six nucleotides was required to both a V gene segment and a J gene segment. A rearrangement was called productive if the CDR3 had no stop codons and remained in frame with V and J, and every other rearrangement was called non-productive. CDR3 was defined by IMGT convention, running from the second conserved V-encoded cysteine to the conserved J-encoded phenylalanine. The earlier analysis of around 640 of the donors excluded sequences that lacked an unambiguous match to a single V gene segment. An earlier analysis of 550 to 650 of the donors classified V segments as functional when productive rearrangements were above 56.7% and as segregating when the standard deviation between donors was above 5%. A statistical classification framework was built to diagnose cytomegalovirus status from the catalog of TCR beta chain sequences. In a later analysis, V and J genes were assigned by comparing TCR nucleotide sequences against IMGT/GENE-DB human TR gene sequences. A later analysis assigned CDR3 sequences and most-parsimonious VDJ recombination scenarios with the TCRdist pipeline. A later analysis defined each TCR beta chain by its CDR3 amino acid sequence plus V-gene family, and excluded reads lacking a unique V-gene family. In a later analysis, 550 to 650 highly shared, low-generation-probability nucleotide sequences were removed to address suspected cross-contamination and a sequencing artifact. A later analysis calculated a clonal expansion index for each public chain from normalized within-repertoire ranks of inferred template counts. In a later analysis, generation probabilities were computed using a VDJ recombination model fitted to out-of-frame rearrangements, and the results were checked against IGoR. In a later analysis, hypergeometric tests were used to score TCR-TCR, TCR-HLA and TCR-CMV co-occurrence, with a repertoire-size bias correction applied to TCR pairs. In a later analysis, false discovery rates were estimated by permuting HLA or CMV assignments 20 times. A later analysis grouped co-occurring TCRs with DBSCAN, adding TCRdist sequence similarity when clustering within HLA-allele-positive subsets. For co-occurrence clustering, repertoires with fewer than 30,000 or more than 120,000 public chains were excluded, along with four to six repertoires with anomalous nucleotide sharing. The immuneACCESS repertoire file appears here via TCRdb, limited to in-frame rearrangements. These files lack a portion of the clones; in checked studies, under half of the deficit traces to unresolved V genes, and the cause of the others is not known. Clone size and the V and J calls come from that table; the DNA yielded D and trimming. This sample gives 100,000 to 150,000 clones in total; about 80% of them show up just once. The ten largest account for over 3% of the sample.

This entry comes from a study of cytomegalovirus exposure and HLA in healthy donors (dated by TCRdb to the late 2010s). Regarding the complete study: According to an earlier analysis of a few hundred of the donors, about 179 million T cells yielded 95 million to 140 million unique TCR beta sequences and around 280 Gb of sequence data. Around 330 gigabases of sequencing data and around 80 million unique TCR sequences made up an early release that covered approximately 650 HLA-typed donors. Of the roughly 410 genotyped donors, over 80% were placed in the genetic ancestry cluster associated with self-reported Caucasian donors. The study aimed to test whether cataloging public T cell receptors could reveal signatures of past pathogen exposure. The study used immunosequencing to profile the T cell repertoires of approximately 690 subjects and linked those repertoires to cytomegalovirus serostatus. A separate validation cohort of about 110 different subjects was used in addition to the approximately 610-subject first cohort. To predict cytomegalovirus infection status, the study brought together high-throughput TCR immunosequencing, statistical association of individual TCRs with disease status, and machine learning. In a later analysis, previously published TCR beta repertoires from about 670 donors were re-analyzed and high-resolution HLA genotyping was added so that TCR occurrence patterns could be studied. The later analysis used no new phenotypic data to find candidate immune exposures, relying instead on TCR beta sequences and their occurrence across donors. An earlier analysis of 450 to 750 of the donors used high-throughput TCR beta sequencing to judge whether each TCR beta V gene segment behaved as functional or pseudogenic. Donor age, sex, ethnicity and CMV serostatus were collected together with the repertoire data. A later genetic analysis took genome-wide SNP genotypes for about 55% of the 666 donors and used that subset as a discovery cohort. Every discovery cohort repertoire had been produced on one sequencing platform. Both class I and class II loci were covered by HLA typing, at four-digit resolution. Typing coverage varied by locus: roughly 629-640 donors for A, B, C, DRB1 and DQB1; roughly 560 for DQA1; more than 600 for DPA1; fewer than 480 for DPB1. Roughly five DR-DQ haplotypes were treated as single units for association and clustering because of strong linkage in the cohort. Among some 400 genotyped donors of the cohort, an average of about 220,000 unique TCR beta nucleotide sequences was sequenced per donor, of which about 19% were non-productive. Overall study outcomes, separate from this receptor: Three of the identified cytomegalovirus-associated TCR beta chains were confirmed in vitro to be specific for cytomegalovirus antigens. CMV serostatus was the only immune exposure information available for the cohort. Some IMGT-functional V segments, including TRBV6-2 and TRBV6-3, could not be distinguished by the 87-base-pair reads and were therefore excluded. A later analysis reported that several top co-occurrence clusters appeared linked to parvovirus B19, influenza, CMV and Epstein-Barr virus. A later analysis associated some 17,000 TCR beta sequences with specific HLA alleles at a false discovery rate of 0.05. In a later analysis, most CMV-associated TCR beta chains were found to appear HLA-restricted, with HLA associations seemingly driven largely by CMV exposure. Sequencing depth was assumed to be roughly uniform across donors in the presence/absence analyses, though that assumption may not hold. An association between a missense DCLRE1C variant and V-gene and J-gene trimming of TCR beta chains was found in a later genetic analysis and replicated in an independent cohort. The classifier was reported to diagnose cytomegalovirus status with high specificity and sensitivity in both the original and validation cohorts. Correlated functional status among segregating V segments might be attributable to linkage disequilibrium, but an unknown experimental factor could not be ruled out. The sequencing pipeline was judged likely to have produced a cluster of highly shared sequence variants as a technical artifact. Because some donors lacked HLA typing at each locus, the association tests relied only on the typed subset. In a later analysis, TCR association rates were found to vary across HLA loci, with the most associated TCRs seen for DRB1 alleles and the fewest for HLA-C alleles. A further reported finding was that TCR beta sequences accurately predicted the HLA-A and HLA-B alleles for most subjects in the first cohort. A later analysis found that HLA-associated TCR beta chains were more clonally expanded and had lower generation probabilities than equally common non-associated chains. In an earlier analysis of around 500 of the donors, most TCR beta V segments appeared in productive rearrangements about 90% or about 30% of the time, broadly matching IMGT annotations. When HLA alleles, especially DR and DQ, strongly co-occurred, attributing TCR associations to individual alleles was difficult. This cohort had only TCR beta chains sequenced, and the lack of alpha or paired-chain data limited which features could be detected. Most TCR sequences were seen in very few donors, while some public TCRs were found in many individuals. According to a later genetic analysis, donors in an Asian-associated ancestry cluster had fewer N-insertions in productive TCRs than the approximately 670-donor mean. About 17 rarely observed V segments, including chromosome 9 orphons, were excluded from the earlier analysis of several hundred of the donors because counts were too low. The study gave a list of 150 to 200 TCR beta chains associated with cytomegalovirus. The authors suggested that the approach could potentially be generalized to other disease states and immunological phenotypes.

CDR1 and CDR2 were assigned from the germline V gene (reference sequence) as SGHNT and YYREEE. Measured from the cysteine to the phenylalanine, the CDR3 is 14 residues long. The only DNA kept is the CDR3, 42 bases in frame from the first base. V drops 0 bases and J drops 4 bases, leaving 10 bases in between. In total, 666 healthy bone marrow donors made up the cohort. Cohort members were all nominally healthy when sampled, although unrecorded immune exposures were likely present. The donor tested CMV seronegative and was one of the 352 seronegative cohort members. Every donor gave a peripheral blood sample, and the peripheral blood mononuclear cells from that sample were used for TCR beta sequencing. Genomic DNA was extracted from the blood cell samples with the Qiagen DNeasy Blood Extraction Kit.

Recombination joined TRBV5-4 with TRBJ1-1, with no confidently assigned D gene. The source is a woman between 40 and 50 years old in good health and CMV-seronegative. The sample comprised PBMCs. The CDR3 region reads CASSLGSEITEAFF. Read as DNA, the sequence is TGTGCCAGCAGCTTGGGGAGTGAAATCACTGAAGCTTTCTTT. The CDR3, completed at both ends by the reference TRBV5-4 and TRBJ1-1 genes, gives the full variable domain ETGVTQSPTHLIKTRGQQVTLRCSSQSGHNTVSWYQQALGQGPQFIFQYYREEENGRGNFPPRFSGLQFPNYSSELNVNALELDDSALYLCASSLGSEITEAFFGQGTRLTVV.